This section outlines one T cell receptor beta chain sequence together with its context. This sample is drawn from a study of T-cell memory formation after mild COVID-19. Study details: TCR clustering was largely donor specific.

Using its own MiXCR run on the 5' RACE reads, TCRdb lists one record per CDR3 protein. The top ten clones hold 2.1% of a sample with under 250,000 distinct CDR3 sequences, 15% to 17% of them seen once. This CDR3 contains 13 residues. The ends were cut back, 4 bases at V and 6 bases at J, with 10 bases in the middle. CDR1 is SGHDN and CDR2 is FVKESK in the germline V gene. The sequenced material came from PBMCs or a T cell subset sorted from them (not recorded which). The origin of this receptor is an adult woman who had mild COVID-19 (a few samples of this study predate the infection). Cell type and time point are not known. The rearrangement uses TRBV14 and TRBJ2-1, with D perhaps TRBD2 (5 bases). The CDR3 here is CASSLLGSNEQFF. In nucleotides, the CDR3 is TGTGCCAGCAGCCTCCTAGGGAGCAATGAGCAGTTCTTC.